A selection of T cell receptor beta chains follows, all from one sample in a study of Ad26.COV2.S vaccination and SARS-CoV-2 variants. Sequencing was performed with immunoSEQ multiplex PCR; in TCRdb, only in-frame clones are kept and a portion is missing. Seen here are roughly 350,000 clones, about 85% observed once, and the top ten hold around 6.4%. The sequences come from peripheral blood, collected in a trial of Ad26.COV2.S vaccine versus placebo. The receptor set was obtained from a person between 18 and 60 years old who received the Ad26.COV2.S COVID-19 vaccine or a placebo. CDR3s include the opening cysteine and the closing phenylalanine or tryptophan. Fields, in order: V gene, D gene, J gene, clone size, CDR3 DNA, CDR3 protein. D genes are given only for firm matches. The size of a clone is reported for some rows only, either as once, few or many, or as a class for expanded clones.

TRBV7-3	-	TRBJ2-6	once	TGTGCCAGCAGCCTTAGACAAATCTCTGGGGCCAACGTCCTGACTTTC	CASSLRQISGANVLTF
TRBV21-1	-	TRBJ1-1	-	TGTGCCAGCAGCAAAGCGGACACTCAAAGGGACAACACTGAAGCTTTCTTT	CASSKADTQRDNTEAFF
TRBV5-1	TRBD1	TRBJ2-5	-	TGCGCCAGCAGCTTGGGTACAGGGGAAGAGACCCAGTACTTC	CASSLGTGEETQYF
TRBV28	TRBD2	TRBJ2-3	-	TGTGCCAGCAGCCACCTAGGACTAGCGGGAGTTCTTTTATCACCCACAGATACGCAGTATTTT	CASSHLGLAGVLLSPTDTQYF
TRBV6-5	-	TRBJ1-1	-	TGTGCCAGCAGACTTACAGCGAACACTGAAGCTTTCTTT	CASRLTANTEAFF
TRBV12-5	-	TRBJ2-5	-	TGTGCTAGTGGTTTGGGTCAGGGTAGGACCCAGTACTTC	CASGLGQGRTQYF
TRBV4-2	-	TRBJ1-5	-	TGTGCCAGCAGCCAATCGTGGCAGGGCCTTAGCAATCAGCCCCAGCATTTT	CASSQSWQGLSNQPQHF
TRBV7-8	TRBD1	TRBJ2-7	-	TGTGCCAGCAGCCCCTCCGGGACAGCCACCTACGAGCAGTACTTC	CASSPSGTATYEQYF
TRBV6-2/TRBV6-3	-	TRBJ2-1	-	TGTGCCAGCAGTTTACGGGGTCCAGGTTACAATGAGCAGTTCTTC	CASSLRGPGYNEQFF
TRBV7-2	-	TRBJ2-3	-	TGTGCCAGCAGCTTAGTTGAGGGGGGGACGCAGTATTTT	CASSLVEGGTQYF
TRBV4-2	TRBD2	TRBJ2-5	-	TGTGCCAGCAGCCCACAGGGGACTAGCGGGGGACCGATCACCCAAGAGACCCAGTACTTC	CASSPQGTSGGPITQETQYF
TRBV2	-	TRBJ1-1	-	TGTGCCAGCGGTTGGGAAACTGAAGCTTTCTTT	CASGWETEAFF
TRBV27	-	TRBJ2-7	-	TGTGCCAGCAGTTTACAGGCTAGATACGAGCAGTACTTC	CASSLQARYEQYF